The 6 T cell receptor beta chains below were found in one sample sequenced in a study of T-cell reconstitution after alpha-beta-depleted transplantation in children. This sample's TCRbeta library carried unique molecular identifier barcodes. Each CDR3 protein gets one entry after TCRdb re-called the PCR reads with MiXCR. The repertoire holds roughly 280,000 distinct CDR3 sequences, with roughly 10% as singletons. Here the sequenced sample was peripheral blood, taken 180 days after TCRalphabeta/CD19-depleted stem cell transplant. Source of these receptors: a male patient aged 2 to 10 who had a stem cell transplant for chronic granulomatous disease, so the T cells may come from the graft donor.

This rearrangement joins TRBV18 to TRBJ1-5, with D tentatively TRBD1 (5 bases). Germline-derived CDR1 and CDR2 are KGHSH and LQKENI. V lost 5 bases, J lost 0 bases, and 8 bases lay in between. The CDR3 loop spans 14 amino acids. The CDR3 loop is CASSGGVSNQPQHF. Here the CDR3 DNA reads TGTGCCAGCTCAGGAGGGGTTAGCAATCAGCCCCAGCATTTT.

Comments on this clonotype: This may come from a read error, since a much larger clone is one base off. The CDR3 DNA follows: TGCAGCATTGGGTCGGGGCAACCATACAATGAGCAGTTCTTC. Amino acid sequence: CSIGSGQPYNEQFF. The gene calls are TRBV29-1 and TRBJ2-1, with D tentatively TRBD1 or TRBD2 (5 bases each). Germline CDR1 and CDR2: SQVTM and ANQGSEA. The V gene lost 8 bases and the J gene lost 4 bases, with 18 bases spanning the gap. This CDR3 is 14 amino acids long.

In regard to this clonotype: Since a much larger clone is just one base distant, this may be a read error. The chain has TRBV5-1 and TRBJ2-4; D remains unclear. V was shortened by 5 bases and J by 5 bases, with 14 bases between the two germline ends. CDR1 SGHRS and CDR2 YFSETQ come from the germline V gene. The CDR3 has 14 amino acids. CDR3 DNA: TGCGCCAGCAGGAGAGTGGTGACGGAAAACATTCAGTACTTC. Amino acids: CASRRVVTENIQYF.

At least ten counts were recorded for this clonotype. The chain combines TRBV27 with TRBJ2-2; D is undetermined. Germline assignment: CDR1 MNHEY and CDR2 SMNVEV (reference sequence). The CDR3 consists of 15 residues. Trimming removed 8 bases from V and 2 bases from J, with 15 bases in between. The CDR3 reads CASSYRVLNTGELFF. Here the CDR3 DNA reads TGTGCCAGCTCTTATCGGGTCCTCAACACCGGGGAGCTGTTTTTT.

This clonotype came up many times. J is TRBJ2-2 and V is TRBV7-9, with D maybe TRBD1 (5 bases). The ends were cut back, 5 bases at V and 0 bases at J, with 10 bases in the middle. This CDR3 spans 15 amino acids. CDR1 and CDR2 (germline): SEHNR, FQNEAQ (reference sequence). CDR3: CASSQRGTNTGELFF. CDR3 coding DNA: TGTGCCAGCAGCCAAAGGGGTACGAACACCGGGGAGCTGTTTTTT.

This clonotype appeared many times. The CDR3 sequence: CASRKILGRANTEAFF. CDR3 nucleotides: TGTGCCAGCAGAAAAATATTGGGCAGGGCCAACACTGAAGCTTTCTTT. This chain links TRBV5-5 with TRBJ1-1; TRBD1 is a possible D gene (5 bases). Germline V gene data show CDR1 as SGHKS and CDR2 as YYEKEE (reference sequence). V gave up 5 bases and J gave up 2 bases, with 19 bases separating them. This CDR3 is built from 16 residues.